This TCR beta chain originates from a study of T cell responses to AZD1222 COVID-19 vaccine. The study, taken as a whole, reports: Recipients of AZD1222 seropositive at baseline numbered only 6 or 7. No day 14 peak samples; only post-peak repertoires were characterized. Clonal diversity was possibly underestimated, and the donors were mostly white British, with more females. Reports say nearly half of spike-specific TCRs go after unmutated variant regions.

Sequencing used immunoSEQ multiplex PCR; TCRdb keeps in-frame clones, though not all of them. The sample carries approximately 46,000 clones, around nine tenths recorded once. This CDR3 is 13 amino acids long. Germline CDR1 MNHEY, CDR2 SVGAGI. V trimming: 6 bases; J trimming: 4 bases; junction bases outside the gene matches: 4. About this clone: No antigen is known for it.

The source of this sequence is an adult who received the AZD1222 COVID-19 vaccine. The sequencing here drew on peripheral blood, taken 28 days after the second AZD1222 dose. The genes are TRBV6-5 and TRBJ2-7, with TRBD2 matching over 9 bases. CDR3 coding DNA: TGTGCCAGCAGCTTAGCGGGAGCTTACGAGCAGTACTTC. The encoded protein is CASSLAGAYEQYF.